What follows describes a single T cell receptor beta chain. What it recognizes is unknown. Sequenced by immunoSEQ multiplex PCR; TCRdb stores in-frame clones only, minus some. There are 55,000 to 80,000 clones in the sample; approximately 90% occur only once, and around 1.7% lies in the top ten. V lost 9 bases, J lost 7 bases, and 25 bases lay in between. This CDR3 comprises 16 residues. The germline CDR1 and CDR2 sequences are LNHDA and SQIVND (reference sequence). The data were obtained in a study of graft-versus-host responses after intestinal transplantation. In the study overall: Transplants were multivisceral, liver-intestinal, or isolated intestinal. Anti-thymocyte globulin served as induction for all recipients, who then took tacrolimus and steroids for three to four years.

Study-level points and caveats: Individuals who had graft-donor T cell macrochimerism had allografts that showed high graft-versus-host to host-versus-graft clonal ratios. The study associated peak circulating GvH clone levels with early post-transplant HvG declines.

This chain uses TRBV19 with TRBJ2-4; weak D call: TRBD2 (6 bases). The origin of this receptor is a human donor who was the organ donor for an intestinal transplant. The starting material was unstimulated CD8+ T cells sorted from spleen or lymph node cells, obtained before transplant. For the CDR3, the DNA is TGTGCCAGCAAGGGACCCCCCCGGGAGAGTAGGAACATTCAGTACTTC. As protein: CASKGPPRESRNIQYF. The full variable domain, in which reference TRBV19 and TRBJ2-4 provide the parts outside the CDR3, is DGGITQSPKYLFRKEGQNVTLSCEQNLNHDAMYWYRQDPGQGLRLIYYSQIVNDFQKGDIAEGYSVSREKKESFPLTVTSAQKNPTAFYLCASKGPPRESRNIQYFGAGTRLSVL.